Only a few counts were recorded for the clone carrying this TCR beta chain. The record originates from a study of blood T cell repertoires in COVID-19. Authors' methods: Reference gene primers were amplified, and this amplification served to estimate nucleated cell counts. Profiling relied on immunoSEQ multiplex PCR, and the TCRdb table lists in-frame clones only, not all of them. That table is the source of V, J and clone size, and D and trimming were worked out from the DNA. The data hold approximately 400,000 clones, with around 89% observed a single time. The length of the CDR3 is 14 residues. Germline CDR1 is GTSNPN and CDR2 is SVGIG (reference sequence). V lost 3 bases and J lost 8; bases outside the gene matches: 7.

V usage is TRBV30 and J usage is TRBJ1-4; 9 positions agree with TRBD1. This TCR derives from a woman in her fifties or sixties with COVID-19, enrolled during active disease. Material: peripheral blood. Here the CDR3 DNA reads TGTGCCTGGAGGGGGGGGACAGGGCCCGAAAAACTGTTTTTT. Its translation is CAWRGGTGPEKLFF. Variable domain in full (rest from reference TRBV30 and TRBJ1-4): SQTIHQWPATLVQPVGSPLSLECTVEGTSNPNLYWYRQAAGRGLQLLFYSVGIGQISSEVPQNLSASRPQDRQFILSSKKLLLSDSGFYLCAWRGGTGPEKLFFGSGTQLSVL.